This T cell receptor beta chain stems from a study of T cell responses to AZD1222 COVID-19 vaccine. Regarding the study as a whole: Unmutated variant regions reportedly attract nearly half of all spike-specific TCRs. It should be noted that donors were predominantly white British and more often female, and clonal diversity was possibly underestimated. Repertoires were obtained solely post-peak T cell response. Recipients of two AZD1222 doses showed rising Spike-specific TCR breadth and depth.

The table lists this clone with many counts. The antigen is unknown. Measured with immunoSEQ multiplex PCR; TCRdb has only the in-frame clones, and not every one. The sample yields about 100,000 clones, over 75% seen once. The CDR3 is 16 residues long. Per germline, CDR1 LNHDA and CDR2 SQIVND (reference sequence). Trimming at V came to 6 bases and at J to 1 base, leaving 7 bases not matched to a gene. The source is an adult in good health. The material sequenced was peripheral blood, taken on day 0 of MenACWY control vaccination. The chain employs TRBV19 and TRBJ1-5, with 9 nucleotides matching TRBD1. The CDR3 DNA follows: TGTGCCAGTAGAGGACAGGGGATAGGGAGCAATCAGCCCCAGCATTTT. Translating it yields CASRGQGIGSNQPQHF.